This TCR beta chain emerged from a study of response to subunit inactivated influenza vaccine. CDR1 and CDR2 (germline): LNHDA, SQIVND (reference sequence). This CDR3 has 14 residues. The junction had 2 bases not matched to a gene; V was cut back by 5 bases and J by 1 base. This clonotype was detected many times. TCRdb reprocessed the RT-PCR reads with MiXCR, giving one entry per CDR3 protein. The sample comprises hundreds of thousands of distinct CDR3 sequences, approximately 10% of which are singletons, and 9.5% to 12% rests with the top ten. This sample was also put to use in a study of T cells expressing NK-cell markers. That study adds: With UMIs, 5'RACE template switching was used to make TCR beta cDNA. Eight donors were sequenced, of whom seven were HCMV-seropositive, while the remaining one was HCMV-seronegative.

The V call is TRBV19, the J call TRBJ1-1, with 9 nucleotides matching TRBD1. The starting material was PBMCs from blood, obtained on the day of vaccination. The sequence derives from a man aged 50-60 years who received an inactivated influenza vaccine. CDR3 protein: CASSVDRGNTEAFF. The CDR3 coding sequence is TGTGCCAGTAGTGTGGACAGGGGGAACACTGAAGCTTTCTTT.